The 4 T cell receptor beta chains below all came from one sample that was sequenced in a study of blood T cell repertoires in COVID-19. Clones were read by immunoSEQ multiplex PCR, and TCRdb kept only the in-frame ones, dropping some. The sample shows 75,000 to 90,000 clones, about nine tenths of them seen only once. Sequenced material: peripheral blood. These receptors were taken from a woman aged 45-59 years in a cohort sampled during active COVID-19.

The chain links TRBV7-3 to TRBJ2-2; D is ambiguous. This CDR3 is 13 amino acids long. Looked up from germline, CDR1 is SGHTA and CDR2 is FQGTGA. V dropped 6 bases and J dropped 5 bases, with 10 bases sitting between them. The CDR3 region has the DNA TGTGCCAGCAGACCTTCAGCGACCGGGGAGCTGTTTTTT. Translating it yields CASRPSATGELFF. Combining the CDR3 with reference TRBV7-3 and TRBJ2-2 gives the whole variable domain GAGVSQTPSNKVTEKGKYVELRCDPISGHTALYWYRQSLGQGPEFLIYFQGTGAADDSGLPNDRFFAVRPEGSVSTLKIQRTERGDSAVYLCASRPSATGELFFGEGSRLTVL.

V is TRBV7-9 and J is TRBJ2-1, with TRBD2 matching 15 bases. Germline assignment: CDR1 SEHNR and CDR2 FQNEAQ (reference sequence). This CDR3 region has 16 residues. The trim removed 4 bases at V and 7 bases at J, leaving 5 bases unmatched. The CDR3 region is CASSSIGTSGRNEQFF. Here the CDR3 DNA reads TGTGCCAGCAGCTCAATAGGGACTAGCGGGAGGAATGAGCAGTTCTTC.

The rearrangement links TRBV6-5 to TRBJ1-1; D is possibly TRBD1 (5 bases). V dropped 5 bases and J dropped 1 base, with 14 bases sitting between them. The V gene's germline CDR1 is MNHEY and CDR2 SVGAGI. This CDR3 is 15 amino acids long. CDR3 DNA: TGTGCCAGCAGTCCCAGGGTCGGAAGGAACACTGAAGCTTTCTTT. It codes for CASSPRVGRNTEAFF.

About this clone: In this CDR3 the conserved last residue, phenylalanine or tryptophan, is missing, so a read error is likely. Because the CDR3's place on the DNA is in doubt, the DNA is left out and the CDR3 is given as listed by TCRdb. The chain combines TRBV28 with TRBJ1-1; the table calls TRBD1, which could not be checked here. Counting both end residues, the CDR3 totals 13 amino acids. Looked up from germline, CDR1 is MDHEN and CDR2 is SYDVKM. The CDR3 loop reads CASSPMGQGAPKG.